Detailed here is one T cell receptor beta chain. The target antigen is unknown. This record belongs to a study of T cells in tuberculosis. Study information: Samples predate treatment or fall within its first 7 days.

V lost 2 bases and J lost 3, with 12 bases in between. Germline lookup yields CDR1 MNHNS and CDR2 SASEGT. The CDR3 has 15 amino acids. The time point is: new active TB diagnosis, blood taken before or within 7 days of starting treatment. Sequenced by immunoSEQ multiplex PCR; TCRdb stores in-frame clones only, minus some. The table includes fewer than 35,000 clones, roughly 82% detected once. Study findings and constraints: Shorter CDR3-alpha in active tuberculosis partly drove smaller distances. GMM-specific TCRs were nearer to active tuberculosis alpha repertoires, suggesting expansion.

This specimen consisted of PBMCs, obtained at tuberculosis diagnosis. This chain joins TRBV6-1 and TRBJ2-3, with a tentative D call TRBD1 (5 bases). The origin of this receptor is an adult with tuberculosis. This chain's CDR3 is CASSERVGHTDTQYF. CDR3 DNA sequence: TGTGCCAGCAGTGAACGTGTGGGGCATACAGATACGCAGTATTTT.